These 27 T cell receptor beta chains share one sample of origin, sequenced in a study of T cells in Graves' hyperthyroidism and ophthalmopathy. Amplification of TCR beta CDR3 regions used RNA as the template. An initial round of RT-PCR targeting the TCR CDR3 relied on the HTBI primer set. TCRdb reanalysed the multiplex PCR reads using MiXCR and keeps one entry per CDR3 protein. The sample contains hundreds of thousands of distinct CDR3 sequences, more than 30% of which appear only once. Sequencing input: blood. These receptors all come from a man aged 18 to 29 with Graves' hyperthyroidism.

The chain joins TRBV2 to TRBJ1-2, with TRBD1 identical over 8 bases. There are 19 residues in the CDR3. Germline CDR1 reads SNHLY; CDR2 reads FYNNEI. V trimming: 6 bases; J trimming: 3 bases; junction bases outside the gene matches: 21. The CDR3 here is CASSLGWGQDSPRDYGYTF. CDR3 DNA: TGTGCCAGCAGCTTAGGCTGGGGACAGGATTCTCCGCGGGACTATGGCTACACCTTC.

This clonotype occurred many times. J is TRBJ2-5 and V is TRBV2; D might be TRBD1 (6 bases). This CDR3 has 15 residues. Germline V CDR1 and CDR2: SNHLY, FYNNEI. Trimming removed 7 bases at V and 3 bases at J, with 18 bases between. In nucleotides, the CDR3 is TGTGCCAGCAACGTTGCAGGGGCCGGCGAAGAGACCCAGTACTTC. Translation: CASNVAGAGEETQYF.

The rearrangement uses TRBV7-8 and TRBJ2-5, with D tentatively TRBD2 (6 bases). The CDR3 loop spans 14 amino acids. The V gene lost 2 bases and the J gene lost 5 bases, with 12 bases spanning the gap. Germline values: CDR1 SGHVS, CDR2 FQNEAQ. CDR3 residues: CASSLTGVQETQYF. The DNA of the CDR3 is TGTGCCAGCAGCTTAACGGGAGTCCAGGAGACCCAGTACTTC.

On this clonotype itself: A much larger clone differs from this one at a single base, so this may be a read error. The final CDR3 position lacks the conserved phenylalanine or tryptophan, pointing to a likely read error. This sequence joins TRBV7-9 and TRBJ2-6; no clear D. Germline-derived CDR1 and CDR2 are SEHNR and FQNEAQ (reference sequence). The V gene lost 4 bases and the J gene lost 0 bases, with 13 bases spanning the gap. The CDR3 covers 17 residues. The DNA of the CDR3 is TGTGCCAGCAGCTCGGACCTCCTAAGCTCTGGGGCCAACGTCCTGACTCTC. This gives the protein CASSSDLLSSGANVLTL.

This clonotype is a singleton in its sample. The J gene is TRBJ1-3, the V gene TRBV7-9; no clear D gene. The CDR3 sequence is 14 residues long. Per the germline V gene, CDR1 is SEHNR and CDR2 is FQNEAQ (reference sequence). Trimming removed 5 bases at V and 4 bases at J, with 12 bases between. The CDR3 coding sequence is TGTGCCAGCAGCCTGGAAGCGGGAGGAAACACCATATATTTT. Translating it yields CASSLEAGGNTIYF.

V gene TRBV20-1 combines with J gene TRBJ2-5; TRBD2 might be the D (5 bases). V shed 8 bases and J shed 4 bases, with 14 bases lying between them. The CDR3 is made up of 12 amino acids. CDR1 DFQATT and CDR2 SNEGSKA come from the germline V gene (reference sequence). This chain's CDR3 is CSPPGLRETQYF. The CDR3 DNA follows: TGCAGTCCCCCAGGACTCCGAGAGACCCAGTACTTC.

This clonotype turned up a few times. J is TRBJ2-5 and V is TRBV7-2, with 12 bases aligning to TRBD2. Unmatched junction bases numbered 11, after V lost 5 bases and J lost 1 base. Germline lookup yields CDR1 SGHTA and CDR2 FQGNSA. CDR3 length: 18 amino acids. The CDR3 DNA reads TGTGCCAGCAGCCTAACACCGAGGGGACTAGCGGGCCAAGAGACCCAGTACTTC. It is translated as CASSLTPRGLAGQETQYF.

In DNA form, the CDR3 reads TGCGCCAGCAGCCAAGGGGACTTAGACACCGGGGAGCTGTTTTTT. It encodes CASSQGDLDTGELFF. J is TRBJ2-2 and V is TRBV5-1; tentative D call: TRBD2 (6 bases). The V end was cut by 4 bases, the J end by 3 bases, with 13 bases between. The CDR3 has 15 amino acids. Germline-derived CDR1 and CDR2 are SGHRS and YFSETQ.

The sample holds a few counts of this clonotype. The CDR3 protein is CASSLGQAANIGGYTF. CDR3 in DNA: TGTGCCAGCAGCTTAGGCCAAGCCGCCAATATCGGCGGCTACACCTTC. V is TRBV13 and J is TRBJ1-2; D ambiguous. The V end lost 0 bases, the J end lost 8 bases, and 19 bases lay between the germline ends. Germline-derived CDR1 and CDR2 are PRHDT and FYEKMQ (reference sequence). This CDR3 is 16 amino acids long.

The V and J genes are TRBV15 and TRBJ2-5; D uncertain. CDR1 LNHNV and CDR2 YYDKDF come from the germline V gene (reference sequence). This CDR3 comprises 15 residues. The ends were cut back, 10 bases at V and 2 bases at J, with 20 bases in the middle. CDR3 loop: CASSLSMAVQETQYF. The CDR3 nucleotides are TGTGCCAGCAGTTTATCTATGGCAGTACAAGAGACCCAGTACTTC.

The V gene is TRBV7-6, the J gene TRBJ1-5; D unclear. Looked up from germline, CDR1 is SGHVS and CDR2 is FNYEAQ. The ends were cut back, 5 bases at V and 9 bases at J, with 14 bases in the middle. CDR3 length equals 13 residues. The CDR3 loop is CASSQGTFLPQHF. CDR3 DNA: TGTGCCAGCAGCCAAGGTACGTTCCTGCCCCAGCATTTT.

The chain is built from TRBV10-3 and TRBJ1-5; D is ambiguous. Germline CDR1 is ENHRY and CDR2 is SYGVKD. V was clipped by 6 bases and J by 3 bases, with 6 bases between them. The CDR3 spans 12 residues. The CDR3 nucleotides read TGTGCCATCAGCCACCCCAATCAGCCCCAGCATTTT. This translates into CAISHPNQPQHF.

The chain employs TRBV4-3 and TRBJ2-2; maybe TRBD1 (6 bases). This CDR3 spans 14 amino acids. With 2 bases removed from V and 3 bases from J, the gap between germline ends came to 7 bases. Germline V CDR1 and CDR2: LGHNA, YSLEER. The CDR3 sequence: CASSQRTDTGELFF. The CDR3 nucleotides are TGCGCCAGCAGCCAACGGACAGACACCGGGGAGCTGTTTTTT.

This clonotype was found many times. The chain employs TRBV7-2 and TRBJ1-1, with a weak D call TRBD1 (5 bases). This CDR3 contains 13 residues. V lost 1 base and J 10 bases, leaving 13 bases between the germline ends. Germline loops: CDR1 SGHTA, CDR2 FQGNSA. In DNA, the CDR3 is TGTGCCAGCAGCTTAGGCGGGACGAAGGCAGCTTTCTTT. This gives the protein CASSLGGTKAAFF.

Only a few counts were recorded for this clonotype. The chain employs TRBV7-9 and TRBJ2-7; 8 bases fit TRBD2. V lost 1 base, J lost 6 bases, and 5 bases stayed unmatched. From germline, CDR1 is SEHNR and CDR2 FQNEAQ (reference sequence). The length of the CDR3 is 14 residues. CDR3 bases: TGTGCCAGCAGCTTAGAGGGACTAGATCGCGAGCAGTACTTC. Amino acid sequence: CASSLEGLDREQYF.

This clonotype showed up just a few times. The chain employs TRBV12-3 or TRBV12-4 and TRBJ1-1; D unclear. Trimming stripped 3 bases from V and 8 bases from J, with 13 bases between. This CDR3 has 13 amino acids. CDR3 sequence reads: CASSFNGETEAFF. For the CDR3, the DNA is TGTGCCAGCAGTTTTAACGGGGAAACCGAAGCTTTCTTT.

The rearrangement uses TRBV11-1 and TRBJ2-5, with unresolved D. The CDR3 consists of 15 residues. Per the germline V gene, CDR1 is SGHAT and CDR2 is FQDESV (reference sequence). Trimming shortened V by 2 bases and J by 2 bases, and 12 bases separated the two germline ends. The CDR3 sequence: CASSLSLSPQETQYF. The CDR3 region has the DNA TGTGCCAGCAGCTTATCCCTCTCACCTCAAGAGACCCAGTACTTC.

CDR3 sequence: CASSLWGPSGNTIYF. The CDR3 bases are TGTGCCAGCAGCTTGTGGGGGCCGTCAGGAAACACCATATATTTT. The chain employs TRBV11-2 and TRBJ1-3, with D maybe TRBD1 (6 bases). CDR1 is SGHAT, CDR2 FQNNGV, per germline. Trimming stripped 3 bases from V and 4 bases from J, with 13 bases between. This CDR3 has 15 amino acids. Full variable domain (remainder filled in from reference TRBV11-2 and TRBJ1-3): EAGVAQSPRYKIIEKRQSVAFWCNPISGHATLYWYQQILGQGPKLLIQFQNNGVVDDSQLPKDRFSAERLKGVDSTLKIQPAKLEDSAVYLCASSLWGPSGNTIYFGEGSWLTVV.

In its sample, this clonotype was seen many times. CDR3 protein: CSVEGTGTVYEQYF. The CDR3 region has the DNA TGCAGCGTTGAAGGGACAGGGACTGTCTACGAGCAGTACTTC. The chain links TRBV29-1 to TRBJ2-7; 8 nucleotides agree with TRBD1. This CDR3 comprises 14 residues. Per the germline V gene, CDR1 is SQVTM and CDR2 is ANQGSEA. Trimming removed 1 base from V and 3 bases from J; junction bases left unmatched: 5.

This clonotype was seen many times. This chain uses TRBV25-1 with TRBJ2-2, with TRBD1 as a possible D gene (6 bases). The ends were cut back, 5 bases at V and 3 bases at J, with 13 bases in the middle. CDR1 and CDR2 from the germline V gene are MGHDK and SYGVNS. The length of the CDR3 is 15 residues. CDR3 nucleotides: TGTGCCAGCAGTCGCAGGGGTGGAGACACCGGGGAGCTGTTTTTT. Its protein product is CASSRRGGDTGELFF.

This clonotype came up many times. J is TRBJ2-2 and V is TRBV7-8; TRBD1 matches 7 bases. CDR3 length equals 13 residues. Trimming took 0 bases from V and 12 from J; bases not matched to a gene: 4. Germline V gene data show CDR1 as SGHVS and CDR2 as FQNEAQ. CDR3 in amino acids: CASSLAYRGKLFF. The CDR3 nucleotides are TGTGCCAGCAGCTTAGCCTACAGGGGCAAGCTGTTTTTT.

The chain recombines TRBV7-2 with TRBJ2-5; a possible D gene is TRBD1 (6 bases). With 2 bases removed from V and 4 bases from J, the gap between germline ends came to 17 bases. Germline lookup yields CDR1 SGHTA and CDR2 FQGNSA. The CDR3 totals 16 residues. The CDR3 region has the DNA TGTGCCAGCAGCTTAAGTATAGGGGGAACGCCAGAGACCCAGTACTTC. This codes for CASSLSIGGTPETQYF.

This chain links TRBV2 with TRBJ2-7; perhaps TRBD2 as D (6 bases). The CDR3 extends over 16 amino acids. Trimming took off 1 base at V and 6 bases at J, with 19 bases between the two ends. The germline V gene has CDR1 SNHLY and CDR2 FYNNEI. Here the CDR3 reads CASSEEGGVLSAEQYF. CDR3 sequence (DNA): TGTGCCAGCAGTGAAGAAGGAGGGGTCCTCTCTGCCGAGCAGTACTTC.

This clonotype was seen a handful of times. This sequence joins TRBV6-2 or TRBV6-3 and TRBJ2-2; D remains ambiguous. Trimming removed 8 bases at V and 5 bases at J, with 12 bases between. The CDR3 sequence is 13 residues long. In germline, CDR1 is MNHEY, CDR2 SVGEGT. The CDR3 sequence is CASSPVGTGELFF. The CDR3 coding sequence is TGTGCCAGCTCCCCCGTTGGTACCGGGGAGCTGTTTTTT.

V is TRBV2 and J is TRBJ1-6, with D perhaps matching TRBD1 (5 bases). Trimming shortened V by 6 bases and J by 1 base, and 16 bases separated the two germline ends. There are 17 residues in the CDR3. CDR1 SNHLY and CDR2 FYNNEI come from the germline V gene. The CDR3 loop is CASSDLGGGSYNSPLHF. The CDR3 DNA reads TGTGCCAGCAGCGACCTTGGGGGTGGGTCCTATAATTCACCCCTCCACTTT.

The CDR3 coding sequence is TGTGCCAGCAGCTTGGGGCAGCAGCCCCAGTACTTC. Translating it yields CASSLGQQPQYF. V gene TRBV5-5 combines with J gene TRBJ2-5, with D unclear. The CDR3 runs to 12 residues. The V gene's germline CDR1 is SGHKS and CDR2 YYEKEE (reference sequence). V was shortened by 0 bases and J by 9 bases, with 9 bases between the two germline ends.

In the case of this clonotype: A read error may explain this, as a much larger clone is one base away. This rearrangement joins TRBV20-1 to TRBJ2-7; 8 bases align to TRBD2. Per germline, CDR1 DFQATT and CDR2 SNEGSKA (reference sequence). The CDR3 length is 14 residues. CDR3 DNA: TGCAGTGCTAGAGATCGAGCGGGAGTGTACGAGCGGTACTTC. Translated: CSARDRAGVYERYF.